Reported below is one T cell receptor beta chain. This specimen belongs to a study of blood T cell repertoires in COVID-19. The method was immunoSEQ multiplex PCR; TCRdb's version includes in-frame clones alone and lacks a portion of them. Among about 130,000 clones listed, about 88% were seen once. The CDR3 is 15 amino acids. Trimming removed 4 bases at V and 3 bases at J, with 16 bases between. CDR1 and CDR2 (germline): LGHDT, YNNKEL (reference sequence). Sequencing was done on a sample of peripheral blood. The J gene is TRBJ2-7, the V gene TRBV3-1 (or the pseudogene TRBV3-2), with D possibly matching TRBD1 (7 bases). This sequence was found in an elderly woman with acute or convalescent COVID-19. For the CDR3, the DNA is TGTGCCAGCAGCCGAGGGACAGCGGGTAACTACGAGCAGTACTTC. Protein: CASSRGTAGNYEQYF.